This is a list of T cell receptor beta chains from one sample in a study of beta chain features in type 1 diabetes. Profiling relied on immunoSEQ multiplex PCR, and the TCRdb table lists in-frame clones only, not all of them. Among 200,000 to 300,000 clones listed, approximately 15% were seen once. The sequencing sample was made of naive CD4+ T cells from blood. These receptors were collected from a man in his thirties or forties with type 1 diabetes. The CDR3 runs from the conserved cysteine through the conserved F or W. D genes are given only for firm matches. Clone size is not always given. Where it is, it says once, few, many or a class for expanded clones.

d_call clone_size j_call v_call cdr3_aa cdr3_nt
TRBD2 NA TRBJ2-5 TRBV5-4 CASSLSGNARETQYF TGTGCCAGCAGCCTTAGCGGGAACGCACGAGAGACCCAGTACTTC
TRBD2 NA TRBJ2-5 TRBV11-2 CASSSGLAGGQETQYF TGTGCCAGCAGCTCGGGACTAGCGGGCGGGCAAGAGACCCAGTACTTC
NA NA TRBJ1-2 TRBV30 CAWSVLGEGYGYTF TGTGCCTGGAGTGTGCTCGGGGAAGGCTATGGCTACACCTTC
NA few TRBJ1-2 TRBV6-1 CASISPWGDGYTF TGTGCCAGCATTTCCCCTTGGGGCGATGGCTACACCTTC
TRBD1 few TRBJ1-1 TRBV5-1 CASSLGQGAGEAFF TGCGCCAGCAGCTTGGGACAGGGGGCTGGTGAAGCTTTCTTT
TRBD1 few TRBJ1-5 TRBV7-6 CASSPGQGAFQPQHF TGTGCCAGCAGCCCGGGACAGGGGGCCTTTCAGCCCCAGCATTTT
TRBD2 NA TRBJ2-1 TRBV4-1 CASSPGLARSSYNEQFF TGCGCCAGCAGCCCTGGACTAGCGAGGTCCTCCTACAATGAGCAGTTCTTC
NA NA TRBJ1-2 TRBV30 CAWSVPGLGLEGYTF TGTGCCTGGAGTGTCCCGGGACTGGGGTTGGAGGGCTACACCTTC
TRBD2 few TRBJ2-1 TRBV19 CASSKLGLAHNEQFF TGTGCCAGTAGTAAGTTGGGACTAGCACACAATGAGCAGTTCTTC
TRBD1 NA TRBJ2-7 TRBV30 CAWKGDRAVEQYF TGTGCCTGGAAAGGGGACAGGGCTGTGGAGCAGTACTTC
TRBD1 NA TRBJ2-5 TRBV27 CASSPGQKETQYF TGTGCCAGCAGTCCGGGACAGAAAGAGACCCAGTACTTC
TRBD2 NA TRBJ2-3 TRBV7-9 CASSPWTSGSTDTQYF TGTGCCAGCAGCCCGTGGACTAGCGGGAGCACAGATACGCAGTATTTT
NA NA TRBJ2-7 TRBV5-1 CASSSKEYEQYF TGCGCCAGCAGCTCCAAGGAGTACGAGCAGTACTTC
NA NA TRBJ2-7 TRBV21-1 CATRNEQYF TGTGCCACGAGGAACGAGCAGTACTTC
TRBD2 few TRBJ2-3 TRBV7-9 CASSPRTSGGTDTQYF TGTGCCAGCAGCCCCCGGACTAGCGGGGGCACAGATACGCAGTATTTT
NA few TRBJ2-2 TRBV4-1 CASSQDYGTHTGELFF TGCGCCAGCAGCCAAGATTACGGGACACACACCGGGGAGCTGTTTTTT
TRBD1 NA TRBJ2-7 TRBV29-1 CSVGGGQGSDEQYF TGCAGCGTTGGGGGTGGACAGGGTTCCGACGAGCAGTACTTC
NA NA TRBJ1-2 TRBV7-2 CASSLPQNYGYTF TGTGCCAGCAGCTTACCTCAGAACTATGGCTACACCTTC
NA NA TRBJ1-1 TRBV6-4 CASSDTANTEAFF TGTGCCAGCAGCGACACTGCCAACACTGAAGCTTTCTTT
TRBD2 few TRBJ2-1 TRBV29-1 CSVETNPGTSGSTDKFF TGCAGCGTTGAAACAAACCCCGGGACTAGCGGGAGTACCGACAAGTTCTTC
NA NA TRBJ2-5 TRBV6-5 CASRPYGDKETQYF TGTGCCAGCAGGCCTTATGGAGATAAAGAGACCCAGTACTTC
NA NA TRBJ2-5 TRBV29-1 CSVRTAQETQYF TGCAGCGTGAGGACAGCCCAAGAGACCCAGTACTTC
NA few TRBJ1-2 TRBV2 CASSERSPGGYTF TGTGCCAGCAGTGAAAGGAGTCCGGGTGGCTACACCTTC
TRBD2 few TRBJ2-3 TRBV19 CASRTSDTDTQYF TGTGCCAGTAGGACTAGCGACACAGATACGCAGTATTTT
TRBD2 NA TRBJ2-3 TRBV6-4 CASSEGGGPGDTQYF TGTGCCAGCAGTGAAGGCGGGGGGCCGGGAGATACGCAGTATTTT
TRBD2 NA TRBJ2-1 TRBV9 CASSVSGISYNEQFF TGTGCCAGCAGTGTCAGCGGGATCTCCTACAATGAGCAGTTCTTC
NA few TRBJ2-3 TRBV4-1 CASSQGGSGDTDTQYF TGCGCCAGCAGCCAAGGCGGCTCAGGGGACACAGATACGCAGTATTTT
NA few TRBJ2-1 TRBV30 CACQRGAGYNEQFF TGTGCCTGCCAACGGGGGGCCGGATACAATGAGCAGTTCTTC
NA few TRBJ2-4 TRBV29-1 CSVARDTKNIQYF TGCAGCGTTGCCAGGGACACCAAAAACATTCAGTACTTC
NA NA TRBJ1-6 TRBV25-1 CASSEGLESYNSPLHF TGTGCCAGCAGTGAAGGTCTAGAGAGCTATAATTCACCCCTCCACTTT
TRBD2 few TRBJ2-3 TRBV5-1 CASSWTSSTDTQYF TGCGCCAGCAGCTGGACTAGTAGCACAGATACGCAGTATTTT
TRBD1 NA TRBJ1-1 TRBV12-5 CASGRDRLNTEAFF TGTGCTAGTGGTCGGGACAGGCTGAACACTGAAGCTTTCTTT
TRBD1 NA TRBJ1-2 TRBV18 CASSSGGQGLAGYTF TGTGCCAGCTCATCTGGAGGACAGGGTTTGGCTGGCTACACCTTC
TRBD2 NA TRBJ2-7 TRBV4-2 CASSQGREEFYEQYF TGTGCCAGCAGCCAAGGACGGGAGGAGTTTTACGAGCAGTACTTC
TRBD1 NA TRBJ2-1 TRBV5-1 CASSLFAGTGSRNEQFF TGCGCCAGCAGCTTGTTCGCCGGGACAGGGAGTCGGAATGAGCAGTTCTTC
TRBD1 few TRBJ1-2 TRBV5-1 CASSQGQGDGYTF TGCGCCAGCAGCCAGGGACAGGGTGATGGCTACACCTTC
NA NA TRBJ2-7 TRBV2 CASRPGLSSYEQYF TGTGCCAGCAGGCCGGGGTTGAGCTCCTACGAGCAGTACTTC
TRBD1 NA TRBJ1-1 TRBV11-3 CASSPQGQLSAFF TGTGCCAGCAGCCCACAGGGACAGTTGTCGGCTTTCTTT
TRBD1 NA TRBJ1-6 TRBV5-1 CASSSQGASYNSPLHF TGCGCCAGCAGCTCTCAGGGGGCTTCCTATAATTCACCCCTCCACTTT
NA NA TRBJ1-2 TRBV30 CACTQGTRRTNYGYTF TGTGCCTGCACGCAGGGGACAAGGCGGACTAACTATGGCTACACCTTC
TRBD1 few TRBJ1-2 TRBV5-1 CASSSGSGTGDSEGGYTF TGCGCCAGCAGCTCGGGTTCCGGGACAGGGGACTCAGAGGGAGGCTACACCTTC
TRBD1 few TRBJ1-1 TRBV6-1 CASSARGPSAEAFF TGTGCCAGCAGTGCAAGGGGGCCCAGCGCTGAAGCTTTCTTT
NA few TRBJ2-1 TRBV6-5 CASRTNNEQFF TGTGCCAGCAGGACTAACAATGAGCAGTTCTTC
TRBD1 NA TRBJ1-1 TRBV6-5 CASIHKQGAAFF TGTGCCAGCATCCATAAACAGGGGGCCGCTTTCTTT
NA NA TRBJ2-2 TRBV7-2 CASSQNPGLSTGELFF TGTGCCAGCAGCCAAAACCCGGGACTCAGCACCGGGGAGCTGTTTTTT
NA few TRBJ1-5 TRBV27 CASSLRQPQHF TGTGCCAGCAGTTTGCGTCAGCCCCAGCATTTT
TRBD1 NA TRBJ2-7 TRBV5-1 CASSPGQVPYEQYF TGCGCCAGCAGCCCTGGACAGGTCCCCTACGAGCAGTACTTC
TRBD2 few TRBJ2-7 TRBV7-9 CASSLGLAGPYEQYF TGTGCCAGCAGCTTAGGACTAGCGGGGCCCTACGAGCAGTACTTC
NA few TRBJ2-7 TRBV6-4 CASSASGAGEQYF TGTGCCAGCAGTGCTTCAGGGGCTGGTGAGCAGTACTTC
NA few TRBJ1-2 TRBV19 CASSIPQGWGYTF TGTGCCAGTAGTATACCCCAGGGCTGGGGCTACACCTTC
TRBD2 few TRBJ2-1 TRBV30 CAWKPSGRGNEQFF TGTGCCTGGAAACCTAGCGGGAGAGGGAATGAGCAGTTCTTC
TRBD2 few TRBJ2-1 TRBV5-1 CASSLGLAGPPRGSYNEQFF TGCGCCAGCAGCTTAGGACTAGCGGGCCCACCCCGAGGTTCCTACAATGAGCAGTTCTTC